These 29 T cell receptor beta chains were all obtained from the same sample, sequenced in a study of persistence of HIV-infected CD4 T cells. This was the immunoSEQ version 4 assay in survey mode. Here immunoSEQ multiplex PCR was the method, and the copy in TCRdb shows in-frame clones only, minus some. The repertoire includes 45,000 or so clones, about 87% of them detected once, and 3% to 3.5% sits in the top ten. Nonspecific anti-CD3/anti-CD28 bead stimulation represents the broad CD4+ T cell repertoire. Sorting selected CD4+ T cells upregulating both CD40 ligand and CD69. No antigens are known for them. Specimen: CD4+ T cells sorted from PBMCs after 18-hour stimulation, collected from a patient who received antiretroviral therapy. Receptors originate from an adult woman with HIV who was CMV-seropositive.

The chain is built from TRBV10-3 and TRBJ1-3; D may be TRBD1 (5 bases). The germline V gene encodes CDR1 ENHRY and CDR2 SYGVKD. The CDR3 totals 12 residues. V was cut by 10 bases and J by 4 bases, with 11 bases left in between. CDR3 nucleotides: TGTGCCACCACAGGAACAGGAAACACCATATATTTT. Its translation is CATTGTGNTIYF.

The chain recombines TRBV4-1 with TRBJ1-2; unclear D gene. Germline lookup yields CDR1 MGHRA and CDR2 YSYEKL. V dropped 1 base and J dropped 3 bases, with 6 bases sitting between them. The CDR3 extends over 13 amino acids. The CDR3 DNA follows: TGCGCCAGCAGCCAAGGAGGGTACTATGGCTACACCTTC. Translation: CASSQGGYYGYTF.

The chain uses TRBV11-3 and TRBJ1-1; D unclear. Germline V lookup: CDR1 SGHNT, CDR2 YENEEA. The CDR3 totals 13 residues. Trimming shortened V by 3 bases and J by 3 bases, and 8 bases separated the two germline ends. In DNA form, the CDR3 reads TGTGCCAGCAGCTTCAGTTCCGACACTGAAGCTTTCTTT. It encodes CASSFSSDTEAFF.

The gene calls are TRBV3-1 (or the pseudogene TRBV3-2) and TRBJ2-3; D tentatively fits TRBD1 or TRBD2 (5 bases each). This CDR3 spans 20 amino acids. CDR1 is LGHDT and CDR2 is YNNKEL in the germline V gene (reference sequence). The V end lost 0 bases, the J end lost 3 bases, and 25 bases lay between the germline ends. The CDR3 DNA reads TGTGCCAGCAGCCAAGATAAAGGTCTTGTTGGCAGGGAGATGACAGATACGCAGTATTTT. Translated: CASSQDKGLVGREMTDTQYF.

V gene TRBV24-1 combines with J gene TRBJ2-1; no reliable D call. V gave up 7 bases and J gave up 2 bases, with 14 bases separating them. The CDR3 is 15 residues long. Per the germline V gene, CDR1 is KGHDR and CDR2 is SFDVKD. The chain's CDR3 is CATSTTWGAYNEQFF. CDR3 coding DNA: TGTGCCACCAGCACGACCTGGGGTGCCTACAATGAGCAGTTCTTC.

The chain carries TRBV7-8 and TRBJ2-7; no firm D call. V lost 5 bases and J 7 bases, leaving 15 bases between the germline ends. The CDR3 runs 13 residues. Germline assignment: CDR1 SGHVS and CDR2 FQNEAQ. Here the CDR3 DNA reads TGTGCCAGCAGCCAGCCGTCCATTCTGGAGCAGTACTTC. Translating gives CASSQPSILEQYF.

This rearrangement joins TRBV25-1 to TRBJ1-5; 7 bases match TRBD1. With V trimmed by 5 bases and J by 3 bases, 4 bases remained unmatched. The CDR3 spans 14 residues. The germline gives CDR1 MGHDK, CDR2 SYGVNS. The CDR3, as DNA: TGTGCCAGCAGTAGACAGGGAGACAATCAGCCCCAGCATTTT. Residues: CASSRQGDNQPQHF.

The CDR3 protein is CASSFFSGSSTETQYF. The CDR3, as DNA: TGTGCCAGCAGTTTTTTTTCGGGCAGCTCTACTGAGACCCAGTACTTC. The chain links TRBV27 to TRBJ2-5; D is unclear. V was trimmed by 3 bases and J by 5 bases, leaving 19 bases between them. Germline-derived CDR1 and CDR2 are MNHEY and SMNVEV (reference sequence). The CDR3 runs 16 residues.

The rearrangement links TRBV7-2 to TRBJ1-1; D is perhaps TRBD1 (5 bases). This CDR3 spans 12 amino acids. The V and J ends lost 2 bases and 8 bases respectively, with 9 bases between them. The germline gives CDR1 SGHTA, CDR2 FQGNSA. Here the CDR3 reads CASSLSRTEAFF. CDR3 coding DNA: TGTGCCAGCAGCTTAAGCCGGACAGAAGCTTTCTTT.

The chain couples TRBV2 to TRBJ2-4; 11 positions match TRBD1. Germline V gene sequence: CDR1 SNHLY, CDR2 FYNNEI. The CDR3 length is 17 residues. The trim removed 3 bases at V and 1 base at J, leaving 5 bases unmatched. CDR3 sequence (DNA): TGTGCCAGCAGTGATAGGACAGGGGGCAAGGCCAAAAACATTCAGTACTTC. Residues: CASSDRTGGKAKNIQYF.

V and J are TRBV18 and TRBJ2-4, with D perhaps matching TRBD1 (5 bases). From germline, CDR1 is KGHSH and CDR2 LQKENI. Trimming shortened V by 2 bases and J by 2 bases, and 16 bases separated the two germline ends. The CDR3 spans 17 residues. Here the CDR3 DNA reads TGTGCCAGCTCACCAATGAAGGGGCGCTTATCCAAAAACATTCAGTACTTC. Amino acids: CASSPMKGRLSKNIQYF.

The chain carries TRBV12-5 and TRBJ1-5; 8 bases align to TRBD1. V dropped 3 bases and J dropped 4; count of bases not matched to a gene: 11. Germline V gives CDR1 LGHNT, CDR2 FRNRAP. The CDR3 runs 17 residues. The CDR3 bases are TGTGCTAGTGGTTTCGGATCAGGGGGCCGGGGGAATCAGCCCCAGCATTTT. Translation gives CASGFGSGGRGNQPQHF.

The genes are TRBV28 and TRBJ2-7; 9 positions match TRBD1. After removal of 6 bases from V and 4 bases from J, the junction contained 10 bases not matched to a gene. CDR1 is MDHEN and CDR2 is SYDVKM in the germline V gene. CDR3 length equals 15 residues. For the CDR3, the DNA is TGTGCCAGCAGCCGACCGGGACAGGGACTGTACGAGCAGTACTTC. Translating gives CASSRPGQGLYEQYF.

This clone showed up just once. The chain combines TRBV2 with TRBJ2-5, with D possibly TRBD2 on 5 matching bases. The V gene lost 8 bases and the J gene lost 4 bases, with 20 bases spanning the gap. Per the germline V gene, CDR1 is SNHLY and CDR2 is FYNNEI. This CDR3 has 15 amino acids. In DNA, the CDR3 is TGTGCCAGCGCCAGTCGAAGCGGTCGAGGAGAGACCCAGTACTTC. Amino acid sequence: CASASRSGRGETQYF.

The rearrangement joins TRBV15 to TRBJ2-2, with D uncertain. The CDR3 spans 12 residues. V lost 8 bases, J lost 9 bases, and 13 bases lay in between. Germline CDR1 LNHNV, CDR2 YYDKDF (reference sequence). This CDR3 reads CATGSSGRELFF. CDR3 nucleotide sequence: TGTGCCACCGGGTCTTCTGGCAGGGAGCTGTTTTTT.

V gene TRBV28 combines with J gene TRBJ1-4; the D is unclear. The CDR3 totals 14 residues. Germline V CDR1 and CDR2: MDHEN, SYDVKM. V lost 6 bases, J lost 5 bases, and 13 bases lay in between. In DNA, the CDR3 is TGTGCCAGCAGGGGGAGGCCTCTGAATGAAAAACTGTTTTTT. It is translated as CASRGRPLNEKLFF. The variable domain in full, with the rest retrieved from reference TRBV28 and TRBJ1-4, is DVKVTQSSRYLVKRTGEKVFLECVQDMDHENMFWYRQDPGLGLRLIYFSYDVKMKEKGDIPEGYSVSREKKERFSLILESASTNQTSMYLCASRGRPLNEKLFFGSGTQLSVL.

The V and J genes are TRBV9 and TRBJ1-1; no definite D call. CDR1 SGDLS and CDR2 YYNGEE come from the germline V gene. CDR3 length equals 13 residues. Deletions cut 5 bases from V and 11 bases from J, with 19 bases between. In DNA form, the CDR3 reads TGTGCCAGCAGTGCCCAAAGCCTGACCCCGGCTTTCTTT. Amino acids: CASSAQSLTPAFF.

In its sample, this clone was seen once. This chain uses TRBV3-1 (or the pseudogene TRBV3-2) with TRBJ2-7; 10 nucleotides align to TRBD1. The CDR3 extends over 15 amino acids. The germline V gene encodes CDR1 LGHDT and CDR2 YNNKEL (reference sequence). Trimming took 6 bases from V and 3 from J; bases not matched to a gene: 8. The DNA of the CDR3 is TGTGCCAGCAGTCGGGTGGGGACAGGGGACTACGAGCAGTACTTC. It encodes CASSRVGTGDYEQYF.

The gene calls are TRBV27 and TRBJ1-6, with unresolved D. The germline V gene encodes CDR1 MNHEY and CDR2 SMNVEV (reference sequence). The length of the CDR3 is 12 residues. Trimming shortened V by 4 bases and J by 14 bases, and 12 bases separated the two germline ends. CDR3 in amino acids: CASSSLNSALHF. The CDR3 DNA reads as TGTGCCAGCAGTTCTCTTAACTCGGCCCTCCACTTT.

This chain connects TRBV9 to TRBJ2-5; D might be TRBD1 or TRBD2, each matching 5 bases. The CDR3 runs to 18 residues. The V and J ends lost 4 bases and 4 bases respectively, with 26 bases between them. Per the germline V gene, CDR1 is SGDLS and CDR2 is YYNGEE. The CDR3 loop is CASSPGGTGHRPGETQYF. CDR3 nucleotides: TGTGCCAGCAGCCCTGGGGGAACAGGTCATAGGCCTGGAGAGACCCAGTACTTC. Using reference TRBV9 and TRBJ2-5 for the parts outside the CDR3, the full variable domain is DSGVTQTPKHLITATGQRVTLRCSPRSGDLSVYWYQQSLDQGLQFLIQYYNGEERAKGNILERFSAQQFPDLHSELNLSSLELGDSALYFCASSPGGTGHRPGETQYFGPGTRLLVL.

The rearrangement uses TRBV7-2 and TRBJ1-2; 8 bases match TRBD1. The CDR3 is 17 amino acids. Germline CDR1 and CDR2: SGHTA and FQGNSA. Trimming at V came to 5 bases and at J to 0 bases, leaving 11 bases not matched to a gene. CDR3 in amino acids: CASSQRRTGPSNYGYTF. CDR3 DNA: TGTGCCAGCAGCCAAAGACGGACAGGGCCATCTAACTATGGCTACACCTTC. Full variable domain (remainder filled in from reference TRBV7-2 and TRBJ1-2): GAGVSQSPSNKVTEKGKDVELRCDPISGHTALYWYRQSLGQGLEFLIYFQGNSAPDKSGLPSDRFSAERTGGSVSTLTIQRTQQEDSAVYLCASSQRRTGPSNYGYTFGSGTRLTVV.

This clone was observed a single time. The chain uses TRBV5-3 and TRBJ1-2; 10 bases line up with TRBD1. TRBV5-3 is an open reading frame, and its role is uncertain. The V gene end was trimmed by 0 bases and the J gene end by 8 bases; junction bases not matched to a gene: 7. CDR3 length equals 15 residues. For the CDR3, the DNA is TGTGCCAGAAGCTTGGTACGGGACAGGGGAAGAGGCTACACCTTC. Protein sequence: CARSLVRDRGRGYTF.

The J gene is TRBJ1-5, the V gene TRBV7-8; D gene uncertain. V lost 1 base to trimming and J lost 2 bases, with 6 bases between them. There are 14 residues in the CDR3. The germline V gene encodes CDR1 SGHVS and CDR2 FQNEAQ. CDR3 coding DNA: TGTGCCAGCAGCTTAGGACGGGGCAATCAGCCCCAGCATTTT. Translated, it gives CASSLGRGNQPQHF.

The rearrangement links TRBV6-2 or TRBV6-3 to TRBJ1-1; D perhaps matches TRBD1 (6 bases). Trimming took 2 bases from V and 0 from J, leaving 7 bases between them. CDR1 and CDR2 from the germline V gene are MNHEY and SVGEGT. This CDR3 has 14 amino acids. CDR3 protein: CASSYRGMNTEAFF. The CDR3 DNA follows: TGTGCCAGCAGTTACAGGGGGATGAACACTGAAGCTTTCTTT.

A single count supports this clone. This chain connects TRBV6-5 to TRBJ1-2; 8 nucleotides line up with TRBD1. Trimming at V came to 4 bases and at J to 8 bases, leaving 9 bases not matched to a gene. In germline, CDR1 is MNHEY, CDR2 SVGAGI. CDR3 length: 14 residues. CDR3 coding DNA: TGTGCCAGCAGTTTATCAGGGGGCGAGGAAGGCTACACCTTC. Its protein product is CASSLSGGEEGYTF.

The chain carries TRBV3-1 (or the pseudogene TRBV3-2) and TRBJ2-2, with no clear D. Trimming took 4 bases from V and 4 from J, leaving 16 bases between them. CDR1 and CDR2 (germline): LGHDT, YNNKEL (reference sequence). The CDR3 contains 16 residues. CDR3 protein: CASSPGPFTGTGELFF. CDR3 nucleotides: TGTGCCAGCAGCCCTGGACCATTTACGGGCACCGGGGAGCTGTTTTTT.

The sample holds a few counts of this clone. The CDR3 here is CASSFGQEPYEQYF. Written as DNA, the CDR3 is TGCGCCAGCAGCTTCGGGCAGGAACCCTACGAGCAGTACTTC. This sequence joins TRBV5-1 and TRBJ2-7; no definite D call. Germline loops: CDR1 SGHRS, CDR2 YFSETQ. V shed 2 bases and J shed 2 bases, with 11 bases lying between them. This CDR3 is built from 14 residues.

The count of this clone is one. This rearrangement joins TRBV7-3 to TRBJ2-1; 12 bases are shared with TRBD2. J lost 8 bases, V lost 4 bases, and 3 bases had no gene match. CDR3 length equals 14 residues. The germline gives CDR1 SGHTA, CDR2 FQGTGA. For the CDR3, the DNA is TGTGCCAGCAGCTCGGGACTAGCGGGCGATGAGCAGTTCTTC. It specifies CASSSGLAGDEQFF.

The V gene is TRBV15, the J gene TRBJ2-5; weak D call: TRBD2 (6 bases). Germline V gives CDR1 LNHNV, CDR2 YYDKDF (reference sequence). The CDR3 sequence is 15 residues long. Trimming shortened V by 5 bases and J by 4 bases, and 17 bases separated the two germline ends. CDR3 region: CATSGGSNRPETQYF. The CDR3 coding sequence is TGTGCCACCAGCGGAGGGTCGAACCGCCCAGAGACCCAGTACTTC.